This TCR beta chain was recorded in a study of CD8 T cells in ankylosing spondylitis. The sample holds a few counts of this clonotype. What it binds is not known. The CDR3 consists of 15 residues. Germline V lookup: CDR1 SGHVS, CDR2 FQNEAQ. V lost 0 bases to trimming and J lost 5 bases, with 11 bases between them. Using quantitative 5'-RACE with molecular barcodes, the authors made TCR beta libraries. One entry per CDR3 protein, called by TCRdb with MiXCR from the 5' RACE reads. Of roughly 440,000 distinct CDR3 sequences listed, approximately 17% are singletons. Study-wide results and caveats: Clones tied to disease were said to be significantly enriched in matched ankylosing spondylitis synovial fluid. Previous work reported some of these motif variants in the synovial fluid and blood of reactive arthritis. Eight or nine highly homologous variants made up a TCR beta motif that seemed to typify ankylosing spondylitis blood.

The receptor comes from a male donor with ankylosing spondylitis. This chain connects TRBV7-8 to TRBJ2-1, with D perhaps TRBD2 (7 bases). The sequenced sample consisted of blood, either unsorted or a sorted T cell fraction (not recorded which). In nucleotides, the CDR3 is TGTGCCAGCAGCTTAGCGGGGGGGCGCAACAATGAGCAGTTCTTC. Translation gives CASSLAGGRNNEQFF.